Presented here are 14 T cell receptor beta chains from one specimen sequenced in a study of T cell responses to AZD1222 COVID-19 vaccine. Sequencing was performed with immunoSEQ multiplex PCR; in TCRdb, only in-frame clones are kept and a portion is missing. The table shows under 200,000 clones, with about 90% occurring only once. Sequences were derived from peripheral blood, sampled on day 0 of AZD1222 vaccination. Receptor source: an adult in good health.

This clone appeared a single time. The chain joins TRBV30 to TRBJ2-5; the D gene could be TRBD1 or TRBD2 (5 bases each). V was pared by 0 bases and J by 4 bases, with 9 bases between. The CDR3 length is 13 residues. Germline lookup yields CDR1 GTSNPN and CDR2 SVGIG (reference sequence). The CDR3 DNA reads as TGTGCCTGGAGTGTACGGGGCCGAGAGACCCAGTACTTC. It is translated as CAWSVRGRETQYF.

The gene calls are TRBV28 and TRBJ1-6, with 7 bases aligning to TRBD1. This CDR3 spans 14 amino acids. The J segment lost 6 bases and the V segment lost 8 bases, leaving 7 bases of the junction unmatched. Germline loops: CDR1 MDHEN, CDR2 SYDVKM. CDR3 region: CASVTGTVNSPLHF. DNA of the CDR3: TGTGCCAGCGTCACCGGGACAGTTAATTCACCCCTCCACTTT.

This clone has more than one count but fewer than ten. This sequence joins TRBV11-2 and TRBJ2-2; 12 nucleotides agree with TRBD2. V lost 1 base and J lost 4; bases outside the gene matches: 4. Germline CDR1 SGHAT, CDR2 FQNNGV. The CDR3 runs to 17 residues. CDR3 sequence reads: CASSLGLAGAGTGELFF. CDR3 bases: TGTGCCAGCAGCTTAGGACTAGCGGGAGCCGGCACCGGGGAGCTGTTTTTT.

CDR3 sequence: CASRDSLNEKLFF. The CDR3 region has the DNA TGTGCCAGCAGGGACAGCCTAAATGAAAAACTGTTTTTT. J is TRBJ1-4 and V is TRBV6-6; maybe TRBD1 (6 bases). V shed 6 bases and J shed 5 bases, with 10 bases lying between them. CDR1 is MNHNY, CDR2 SVGAGI, per germline (reference sequence). The CDR3 sequence is 13 residues long.

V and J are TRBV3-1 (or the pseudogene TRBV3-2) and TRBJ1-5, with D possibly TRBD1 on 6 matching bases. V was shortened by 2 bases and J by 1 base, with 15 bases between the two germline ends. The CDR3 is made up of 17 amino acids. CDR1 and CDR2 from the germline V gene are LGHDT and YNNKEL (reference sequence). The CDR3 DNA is TGTGCCAGCAGCCAAAACCTACAGGGTCGGAGCAATCAGCCCCAGCATTTT. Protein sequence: CASSQNLQGRSNQPQHF.

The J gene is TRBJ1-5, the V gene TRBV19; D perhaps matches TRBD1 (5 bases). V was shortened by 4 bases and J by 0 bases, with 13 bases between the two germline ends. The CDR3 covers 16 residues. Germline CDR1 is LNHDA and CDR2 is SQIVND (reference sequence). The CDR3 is CASSSRDGYSNQPQHF. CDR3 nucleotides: TGTGCCAGTAGTAGCCGGGACGGTTATAGCAATCAGCCCCAGCATTTT.

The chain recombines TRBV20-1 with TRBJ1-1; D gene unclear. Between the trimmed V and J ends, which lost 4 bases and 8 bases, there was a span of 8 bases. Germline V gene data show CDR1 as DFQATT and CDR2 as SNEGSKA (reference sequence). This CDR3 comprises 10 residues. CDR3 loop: CSATGLEAFF. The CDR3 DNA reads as TGCAGTGCTACAGGCTTGGAAGCTTTCTTT.

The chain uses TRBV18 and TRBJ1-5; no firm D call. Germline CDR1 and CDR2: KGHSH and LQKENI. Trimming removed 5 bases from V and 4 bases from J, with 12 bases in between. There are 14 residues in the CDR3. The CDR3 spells CASSTWGENQPQHF. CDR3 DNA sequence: TGTGCCAGCTCAACATGGGGAGAGAATCAGCCCCAGCATTTT.

The CDR3 loop reads CASSQSLGDGANVLTF. The CDR3 bases are TGTGCCAGCAGCCAATCTTTAGGGGATGGGGCCAACGTCCTGACTTTC. The chain recombines TRBV16 with TRBJ2-6, with D possibly TRBD1 on 5 matching bases. Trimming pared 0 bases from V and 3 bases from J, leaving 9 bases between. In germline, CDR1 is KGHSY, CDR2 FQNENV. The CDR3 runs 16 residues.

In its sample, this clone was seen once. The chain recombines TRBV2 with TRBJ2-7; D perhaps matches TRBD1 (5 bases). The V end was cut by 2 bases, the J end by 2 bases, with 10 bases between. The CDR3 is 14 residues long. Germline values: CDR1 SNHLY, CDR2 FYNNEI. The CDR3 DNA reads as TGTGCCAGCAGTGAACTGGGGCAGGCCTACGAGCAGTACTTC. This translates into CASSELGQAYEQYF.

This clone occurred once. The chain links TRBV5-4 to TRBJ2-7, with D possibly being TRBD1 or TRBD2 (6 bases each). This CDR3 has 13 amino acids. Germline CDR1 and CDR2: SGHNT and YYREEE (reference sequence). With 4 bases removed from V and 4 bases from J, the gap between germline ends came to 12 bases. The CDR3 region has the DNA TGTGCCAGCAGCAGACAGGAGGGTTACGAGCAGTACTTC. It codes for CASSRQEGYEQYF.

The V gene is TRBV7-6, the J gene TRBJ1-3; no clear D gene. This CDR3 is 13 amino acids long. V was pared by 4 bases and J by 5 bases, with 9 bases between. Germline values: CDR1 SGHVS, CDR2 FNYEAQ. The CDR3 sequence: CASSSNNRNTIYF. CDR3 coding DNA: TGTGCCAGCAGCTCAAATAATCGAAACACCATATATTTT.

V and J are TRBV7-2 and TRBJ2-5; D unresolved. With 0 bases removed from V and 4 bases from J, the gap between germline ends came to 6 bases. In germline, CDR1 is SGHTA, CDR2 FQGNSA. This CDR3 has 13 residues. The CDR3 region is CASSLAQLETQYF. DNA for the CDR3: TGTGCCAGCAGCTTAGCTCAGTTAGAGACCCAGTACTTC. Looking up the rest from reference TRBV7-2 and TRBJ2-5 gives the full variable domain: GAGVSQSPSNKVTEKGKDVELRCDPISGHTALYWYRQSLGQGLEFLIYFQGNSAPDKSGLPSDRFSAERTGGSVSTLTIQRTQQEDSAVYLCASSLAQLETQYFGPGTRLLVL.

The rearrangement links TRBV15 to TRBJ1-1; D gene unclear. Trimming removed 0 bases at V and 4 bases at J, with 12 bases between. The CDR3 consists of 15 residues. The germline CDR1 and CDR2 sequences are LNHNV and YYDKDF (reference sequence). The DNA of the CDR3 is TGTGCCACCAGCAGAGATAGGTTTGCGGGCACTGAAGCTTTCTTT. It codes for CATSRDRFAGTEAFF.